A selection of T cell receptor beta chains follows, all from one sample in a study of T-cell reconstitution after alpha-beta-depleted transplantation in children. In TCRdb, the PCR reads were re-called with MiXCR into one record per CDR3 protein. The data show about 230,000 distinct CDR3 sequences, approximately 9.5% seen once. The input for sequencing was PBMCs from the stem cell graft donor, taken from the stem cell graft. Every receptor here comes from a human donor who donated a stem cell graft to a child with acute lymphoblastic leukemia. Both conserved end residues are part of each CDR3. The D gene is left open where the match is weak. Some rows have no size entry. The others give once, few or many, or a class for an expanded clone.

clone_size j_call v_call d_call cdr3_nt cdr3_aa
NA TRBJ1-1 TRBV11-2 NA TGTGCCAGCAGCTTGTGGGATACTGAAGCTTTCTTT CASSLWDTEAFF
few TRBJ1-1 TRBV5-1 NA TGCGCCAGCAGCTTGGCCGGACTGGCCACTGAAGCTTTCTTT CASSLAGLATEAFF
few TRBJ2-7 TRBV3-1 NA TGTGCCAGCAGCCCATTGCACAGCTCCTACGAGCAGTACTTC CASSPLHSSYEQYF
few TRBJ2-7 TRBV4-3 NA TGCGCCAGCAGCCAAGATAAGGGGGGGATCTACGAGCAGTACTTC CASSQDKGGIYEQYF
few TRBJ1-2 TRBV20-1 TRBD1 TGCAGCCAACTCTCACAGGGGGTTAACTATGGCTACACCTTC CSQLSQGVNYGYTF
many TRBJ1-1 TRBV12-3/TRBV12-4 TRBD1 TGTGCCAGCAGCCGTGGGACAGGTCTTGGTTTCTTT CASSRGTGLGFF
many TRBJ2-7 TRBV6-1 TRBD1 TGTGCCAGCAGTGACCGCCGGGACAGACTCTACGAGCAGTACTTC CASSDRRDRLYEQYF
NA TRBJ2-7 TRBV7-9 NA TGTGCCAGCACCCTGGGGGCTCCGGGCCCCTACGAGCAGTACTTC CASTLGAPGPYEQYF
many TRBJ2-2 TRBV20-1 NA TGCAGTGCTGGAGATCCGGCAGGGGACGCCGGGGAGCTGTTTTTT CSAGDPAGDAGELFF
few TRBJ1-5 TRBV30 NA TGTGCCTGGAGTGTAGGCGATTTTAATCAGCCCCAGCATTTT CAWSVGDFNQPQHF
NA TRBJ1-3 TRBV4-3 NA TGCGCCAGCAGCCAAGGGGCGGGGATCGGAAACACCATATATTTT CASSQGAGIGNTIYF
few TRBJ1-1 TRBV27 NA TGTGCCAGCAGTTTATGGGGTCAGACGAACACTGAAGCTTTCTTT CASSLWGQTNTEAFF
many TRBJ1-1 TRBV9 NA TGTGCCAGCAGCGTAGCTAGCCAGTGGACTGAAGCTTTCTTT CASSVASQWTEAFF
many TRBJ2-7 TRBV5-8 NA TGTGCCAGCAGCTTGCGGGAAAGCTCCTACGAGCAGTACTTC CASSLRESSYEQYF
once TRBJ1-5 TRBV7-2 TRBD1 TGTGCCAGCAGCTTAGTGGGACAGGGGCGACAGCCCCAGCATTTT CASSLVGQGRQPQHF
few TRBJ2-5 TRBV7-9 NA TGTGCCAGCAGCCAAACGGAGACCCAGTACTTC CASSQTETQYF
many TRBJ2-3 TRBV20-1 TRBD1 TGCAGTGCTACCGGGACAGGGGTCACAGATACGCAGTATTTT CSATGTGVTDTQYF
many TRBJ2-5 TRBV20-1 TRBD2 TGCAGTGCTAGAGTACGCGGGGGGGCCCAAGAGACCCAGTACTTC CSARVRGGAQETQYF
few TRBJ2-2 TRBV5-1 NA TGCGCCAGCAGCCCAAGATCGACAGGAGGAGGCACCGGGGAGCTGTTTTTT CASSPRSTGGGTGELFF
NA TRBJ2-1 TRBV9 NA TGTGCCAGCAGTTTGGGTGGGGAGCCTTACAATGAGCAGTTCTTC CASSLGGEPYNEQFF
many TRBJ1-2 TRBV3-1 NA TGTGCCAGCAGCCAGGGTGAACGTGGCTACACCTTC CASSQGERGYTF
NA TRBJ1-6 TRBV7-9 NA TGTGCCAGCAGCCATGAGGGGATGTATTCACCCCTCCACTTT CASSHEGMYSPLHF
many TRBJ1-6 TRBV20-1 NA TGCAGTGCTAAAAACAGCCTGAGCTCCTATAATTCACCCCTCCACTTT CSAKNSLSSYNSPLHF
NA TRBJ1-1 TRBV10-1 NA TGCGCCAGCAGAGACACATCAAGCGGCGCTGAAGCTTTCTTT CASRDTSSGAEAFF
few TRBJ2-7 TRBV7-9 TRBD2 TGTGCCAGCAGCCCCCTGAAGACTAGCGGGGGCTACGAGCAGTACTTC CASSPLKTSGGYEQYF
few TRBJ2-5 TRBV5-1 TRBD1 TGCGCCAGCTCCGACAGGGGAAAGGGGGAGACCCAGTACTTC CASSDRGKGETQYF
NA TRBJ2-2 TRBV18 NA TGTGCCACCGACAGGACCACCGGGGAGCTGTTTTTT CATDRTTGELFF
many TRBJ1-1 TRBV7-2 TRBD1 TGTGCCAGCAGCACGCAATCAGGGGGGGGCACTGAAGCTTTCTTT CASSTQSGGGTEAFF